This T cell receptor beta chain came from a study of cytomegalovirus exposure and HLA in healthy donors. Of note for this clone: What it recognizes is unknown.

Findings and caveats of the study: Cytomegalovirus association was listed for 150 to 200 TCR beta chains. Subsequent analysis found a tendency for first-cohort TCR clusters to co-occur within the 100 to 150 validation repertoires.

Trimming cost V 5 bases and J 2 bases; bases outside gene matches: 7. Germline CDR1 and CDR2: MNHNS and SASEGT. The CDR3 is made up of 15 amino acids. Profiling relied on immunoSEQ multiplex PCR, and the TCRdb table lists in-frame clones only, not all of them. The data show 250,000 to 400,000 clones, roughly 87% seen once. This receptor was identified in a man between 25 and 39 years old in good health and CMV-seronegative. Specimen: PBMCs. The gene calls are TRBV6-1 and TRBJ1-2; 8 bases are a match to TRBD1. CDR3 DNA sequence: TGTGCCAGCAGTCAGAGTTGGACAGGGAACTATGGCTACACCTTC. Amino acid sequence: CASSQSWTGNYGYTF.